The 23 T cell receptor beta chains below all came from one sample that was sequenced in a study of blood T cell repertoires in COVID-19 (dated by TCRdb to 2018 to 2021). Library construction relied on the immunoSEQ multiplex PCR assay. TCRdb took over this immuneACCESS table, retaining in-frame rearrangements with V and J assigned. Such tables are incomplete; in checked studies, under half of the missing clones stem from an unresolved V gene, and the remainder is unexplained. Here the sample has more than 200,000 clones; roughly 84% occur a single time. Around 2.2% of the sample belongs to the ten largest clones. The sequenced sample was peripheral blood. The receptors originated from a woman in her forties who had recovered from COVID-19.

The CDR3 sequence is CASSLKALTSGANVLTF. The CDR3 DNA sequence: TGTGCCAGCAGCTTAAAGGCCTTGACTTCTGGGGCCAACGTCCTGACTTTC. The genes are TRBV7-3 and TRBJ2-6; D is unresolved. The V end lost 1 base, the J end lost 1 base, and 11 bases lay between the germline ends. CDR1 and CDR2 from the germline V gene are SGHTA and FQGTGA. There are 17 residues in the CDR3.

CDR3 amino acids: CASNQGADETQYF. The CDR3 DNA follows: TGTGCCAGCAACCAGGGGGCAGATGAGACCCAGTACTTC. The rearrangement links TRBV27 to TRBJ2-5, with TRBD1 matching over 8 bases. The CDR3 has 13 residues. Losses at the gene ends were 7 bases for V and 5 bases for J; bases not matched to a gene: 6. The germline gives CDR1 MNHEY, CDR2 SMNVEV (reference sequence).

The chain joins TRBV30 to TRBJ2-2; a weak D match, TRBD1 (5 bases). Germline V gene lookup returns CDR1 GTSNPN and CDR2 SVGIG (reference sequence). The length of the CDR3 is 14 residues. V was cut by 1 base and J by 5 bases, with 11 bases left in between. Here the CDR3 DNA reads TGTGCCTGGAGTGCAGGACACTCTACCGGGGAGCTGTTTTTT. The encoded protein is CAWSAGHSTGELFF.

The chain joins TRBV7-2 to TRBJ2-7, with TRBD1 matching over 10 bases. CDR1 is SGHTA, CDR2 FQGNSA, per germline. With V trimmed by 1 base and J by 7 bases, 10 bases remained unmatched. CDR3 size: 16 residues. CDR3 in amino acids: CASSLEIRQGALEQYF. CDR3 in DNA: TGTGCCAGCAGCTTAGAGATCCGACAGGGGGCCTTAGAGCAGTACTTC.

CDR3 amino acids: CAWRYGERTEAFF. CDR3 sequence (DNA): TGTGCCTGGAGGTACGGGGAAAGGACTGAAGCTTTCTTT. The genes are TRBV30 and TRBJ1-1; D not certain. Germline-derived CDR1 and CDR2 are GTSNPN and SVGIG (reference sequence). V lost 3 bases and J lost 5, with 13 bases in between. The CDR3 loop spans 13 amino acids.

The chain links TRBV6-5 to TRBJ2-7; 8 bases match TRBD1. In germline, CDR1 is MNHEY, CDR2 SVGAGI. The J segment lost 0 bases and the V segment lost 6 bases, leaving 7 bases of the junction unmatched. The CDR3 is made up of 15 amino acids. CDR3 in amino acids: CASSIYRGSSYEQYF. In DNA form, the CDR3 reads TGTGCCAGCAGCATTTACAGGGGGTCCTCCTACGAGCAGTACTTC.

V usage is TRBV7-3 and J usage is TRBJ2-1; 10 bases are a match to TRBD2. The V gene end was trimmed by 5 bases and the J gene end by 4 bases; junction bases not matched to a gene: 8. CDR1 and CDR2 (germline): SGHTA, FQGTGA. The CDR3 is 16 residues long. For the CDR3, the DNA is TGTGCCAGCAGCCTCTCGGGACTAGCGACTTACAATGAGCAGTTCTTC. This translates into CASSLSGLATYNEQFF.

The rearrangement joins TRBV27 to TRBJ2-7; 7 positions match TRBD1. The CDR3 length is 13 residues. Per germline, CDR1 MNHEY and CDR2 SMNVEV (reference sequence). The J segment lost 4 bases and the V segment lost 2 bases, leaving 2 bases of the junction unmatched. CDR3 DNA sequence: TGTGCCAGCAGTTTAAGGGACAGATACGAGCAGTACTTC. Its translation is CASSLRDRYEQYF.

This clone was found once. The V call is TRBV5-5, the J call TRBJ1-2, with D possibly being TRBD1 (5 bases). CDR3 length: 16 residues. Trimming pared 4 bases from V and 4 bases from J, leaving 20 bases between. CDR1 is SGHKS and CDR2 is YYEKEE in the germline V gene (reference sequence). This chain's CDR3 is CASSPRAGRDSYGYTF. The CDR3, as DNA: TGTGCCAGCAGCCCCCGGGCAGGGAGGGATAGCTATGGCTACACCTTC.

V usage is TRBV18 and J usage is TRBJ1-6, with D tentatively TRBD1 (6 bases). Germline V gene lookup returns CDR1 KGHSH and CDR2 LQKENI. The CDR3 runs to 14 residues. The V end lost 4 bases, the J end lost 7 bases, and 11 bases lay between the germline ends. The CDR3 nucleotides read TGTGCCAGCTCACGAGACAGGCTGAATTCACCCCTCCACTTT. This encodes CASSRDRLNSPLHF.

J is TRBJ2-3 and V is TRBV25-1; TRBD2 matches at 7 bases. V lost 2 bases and J lost 1; bases outside the gene matches: 0. This CDR3 comprises 14 residues. Germline values: CDR1 MGHDK, CDR2 SYGVNS. The CDR3 bases are TGTGCCAGCAGTGAAGCGGGGGGCACAGATACGCAGTATTTT. Protein: CASSEAGGTDTQYF.

The chain joins TRBV19 to TRBJ2-2; TRBD2 matches 11 bases. CDR1 and CDR2 from the germline V gene are LNHDA and SQIVND (reference sequence). The CDR3 consists of 15 residues. Trimming at V came to 7 bases and at J to 4 bases, leaving 5 bases not matched to a gene. Written as DNA, the CDR3 is TGTGCCAGTAAACGACTAGCGGGATTCACCGGGGAGCTGTTTTTT. This codes for CASKRLAGFTGELFF.

The rearrangement links TRBV7-9 to TRBJ1-3, with D unclear. Trimming left V 0 bases short and J 0 bases short, with 3 bases between. Looked up from germline, CDR1 is SEHNR and CDR2 is FQNEAQ (reference sequence). There are 14 residues in the CDR3. The CDR3 DNA reads as TGTGCCAGCAGCTTAGCGAGCTCTGGAAACACCATATATTTT. Protein product: CASSLASSGNTIYF.

This chain connects TRBV10-3 to TRBJ1-5, with D possibly TRBD1 on 5 matching bases. CDR3 length: 14 residues. The ends were cut back, 6 bases at V and 3 bases at J, with 12 bases in the middle. Germline V gene data show CDR1 as ENHRY and CDR2 as SYGVKD. CDR3 residues: CAIRNEGLNQPQHF. The CDR3, as DNA: TGTGCCATCAGGAATGAGGGACTCAATCAGCCCCAGCATTTT.

This clone has just one count. The chain is built from TRBV30 and TRBJ2-3; no firm D call. V was shortened by 2 bases and J by 0 bases, with 9 bases between the two germline ends. CDR3 length: 14 residues. CDR1 and CDR2 (germline): GTSNPN, SVGIG (reference sequence). CDR3 sequence: CAWSLAASTDTQYF. CDR3 DNA sequence: TGTGCCTGGAGTCTTGCGGCTAGCACAGATACGCAGTATTTT.

This clone appeared once. The chain is built from TRBV7-2 and TRBJ2-4; 14 bases fit TRBD2. V shed 4 bases and J 0 bases; nucleotides not matched to a gene: 5. This CDR3 region has 18 residues. CDR1 and CDR2 (germline): SGHTA, FQGNSA. This CDR3 reads CASSWGLAGDLAKNIQYF. For the CDR3, the DNA is TGTGCCAGCAGCTGGGGACTAGCGGGAGATCTAGCCAAAAACATTCAGTACTTC.

CDR3 sequence reads: CASSQDRLAGAFVETQYF. CDR3 bases: TGCGCCAGCAGCCAGGACCGACTAGCGGGAGCTTTCGTGGAGACCCAGTACTTC. The chain links TRBV4-3 to TRBJ2-5; the match to TRBD2 covers 12 bases. The CDR3 runs to 18 residues. V shed 3 bases and J 5 bases; nucleotides not matched to a gene: 13. Germline assignment: CDR1 LGHNA and CDR2 YSLEER.

The chain is built from TRBV5-6 and TRBJ1-2, with 8 bases that match TRBD1. Per the germline V gene, CDR1 is SGHDT and CDR2 is YYEEEE. V was pared by 4 bases and J by 5 bases, with 7 bases of the junction left unmatched. The CDR3 contains 14 residues. Written as DNA, the CDR3 is TGTGCCAGCAGCCTTGGACAGGGAAGGTATGGCTACACCTTC. Translation gives CASSLGQGRYGYTF.

The J gene is TRBJ2-7, the V gene TRBV7-2; 12 nucleotides line up with TRBD1. Germline CDR1 reads SGHTA; CDR2 reads FQGNSA. The ends lost 5 bases at V and 7 bases at J; junction bases unmatched: 9. This CDR3 has 15 residues. The CDR3 region has the DNA TGTGCCAGCAGCGAAGGAGGGACAGGGGGCCAAGAGCAGTACTTC. Protein: CASSEGGTGGQEQYF.

This chain uses TRBV2 with TRBJ1-4; possibly TRBD1 for D (6 bases). Trimming pared 1 base from V and 8 bases from J, leaving 20 bases between. Germline V gene lookup returns CDR1 SNHLY and CDR2 FYNNEI. CDR3 length: 17 amino acids. The CDR3 is CASSEGYRALRKEKLFF. In DNA, the CDR3 is TGTGCCAGCAGTGAAGGGTACAGGGCTCTCAGAAAGGAAAAACTGTTTTTT.

The chain combines TRBV5-3 with TRBJ2-7; D not certain. TRBV5-3 is recorded as an ORF, its role being uncertain. This CDR3 spans 14 amino acids. Deletions cut 5 bases from V and 3 bases from J, with 15 bases between. CDR3 protein: CARSRPGVLYEQYF. DNA of the CDR3: TGTGCCAGAAGTCGTCCCGGAGTTCTCTACGAGCAGTACTTC.

A word on this clone: Other DNA sequences from this sample encode an identical CDR3 as well. J is TRBJ2-7 and V is TRBV19, with D maybe TRBD1 (6 bases). The CDR3 runs 15 residues. The ends were cut back, 1 base at V and 1 base at J, with 11 bases in the middle. The germline CDR1 and CDR2 sequences are LNHDA and SQIVND (reference sequence). CDR3 amino acids: CASSIGGTGSYEQYF. The CDR3 nucleotides are TGTGCCAGTAGTATAGGAGGAACAGGGTCCTACGAGCAGTACTTC. Complete variable domain (other parts from reference TRBV19 and TRBJ2-7): DGGITQSPKYLFRKEGQNVTLSCEQNLNHDAMYWYRQDPGQGLRLIYYSQIVNDFQKGDIAEGYSVSREKKESFPLTVTSAQKNPTAFYLCASSIGGTGSYEQYFGPGTRLTVT.

As DNA, the CDR3 is TGCGCCAGCAGCTTCCGACTAGCGGGACAAGAGACCCAGTACTTC. It yields the protein CASSFRLAGQETQYF. V is TRBV5-1 and J is TRBJ2-5, with 11 bases identical to TRBD2. Per the germline V gene, CDR1 is SGHRS and CDR2 is YFSETQ. The CDR3 length is 15 residues. V shed 2 bases and J 2 bases; nucleotides not matched to a gene: 2.